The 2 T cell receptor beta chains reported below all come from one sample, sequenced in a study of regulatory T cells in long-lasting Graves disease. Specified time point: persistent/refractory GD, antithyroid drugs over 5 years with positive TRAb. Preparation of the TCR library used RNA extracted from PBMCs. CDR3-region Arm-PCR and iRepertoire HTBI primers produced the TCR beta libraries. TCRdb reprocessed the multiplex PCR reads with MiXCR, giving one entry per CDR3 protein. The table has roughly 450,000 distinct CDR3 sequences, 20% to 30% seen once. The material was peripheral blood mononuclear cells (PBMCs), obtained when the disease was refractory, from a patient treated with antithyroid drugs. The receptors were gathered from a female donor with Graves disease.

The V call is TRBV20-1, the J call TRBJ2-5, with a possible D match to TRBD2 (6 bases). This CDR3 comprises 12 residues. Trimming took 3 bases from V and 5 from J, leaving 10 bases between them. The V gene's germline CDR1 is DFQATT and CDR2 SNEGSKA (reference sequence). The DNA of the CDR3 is TGCAGTGCTAGGTGGCTAGCGGAGACCCAGTACTTC. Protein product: CSARWLAETQYF.

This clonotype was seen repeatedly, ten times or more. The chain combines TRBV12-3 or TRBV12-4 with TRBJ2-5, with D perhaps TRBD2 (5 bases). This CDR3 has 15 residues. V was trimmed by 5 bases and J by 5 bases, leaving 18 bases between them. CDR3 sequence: CASSPLVKTGETQYF. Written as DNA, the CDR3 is TGTGCCAGCAGTCCGCTCGTTAAGACGGGGGAGACCCAGTACTTC.